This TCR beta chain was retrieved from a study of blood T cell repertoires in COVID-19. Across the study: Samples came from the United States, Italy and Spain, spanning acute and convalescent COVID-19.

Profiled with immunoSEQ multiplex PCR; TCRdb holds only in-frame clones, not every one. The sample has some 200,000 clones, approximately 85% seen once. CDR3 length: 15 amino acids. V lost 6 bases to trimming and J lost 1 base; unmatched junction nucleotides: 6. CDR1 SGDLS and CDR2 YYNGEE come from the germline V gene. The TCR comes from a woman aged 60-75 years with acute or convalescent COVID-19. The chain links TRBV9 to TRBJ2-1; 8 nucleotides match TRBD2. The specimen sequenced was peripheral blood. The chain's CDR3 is CASTAGTSSYNEQFF. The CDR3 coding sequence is TGTGCCAGCACGGCCGGGACTAGTTCCTACAATGAGCAGTTCTTC.